The rows below give T cell receptor beta chains drawn from one sample of a study of PD-1 blockade in classical Hodgkin lymphoma. The assay was immunoSEQ multiplex PCR, and TCRdb's table has in-frame clones only and misses some. The table shows 11,000 or so clones, with roughly four fifths occurring only once. The specimen comprised peripheral blood mononuclear cells (PBMCs), sampled at baseline. The source is a human donor with classical Hodgkin lymphoma. Both conserved end residues are part of each CDR3. Fields, in order: clone size, J gene, D gene, V gene, CDR3 DNA, CDR3 protein. D genes are given only for firm matches. The listing skips clone size in some rows; elsewhere it reads once, few, many or a size class.

clone size: -
J gene: TRBJ2-2
D gene: TRBD1
V gene: TRBV14
CDR3 DNA: TGTGCCAGCAGCCAAGGGGACAGGGGGCTGGCGAACACCGGGGAGCTGTTTTTT
CDR3 protein: CASSQGDRGLANTGELFF

clone size: -
J gene: TRBJ2-7
D gene: -
V gene: TRBV14
CDR3 DNA: TGTGCCAGCAGCCAAACAACCGGGACGGAGACCTACGAGCAGTACTTC
CDR3 protein: CASSQTTGTETYEQYF

clone size: -
J gene: TRBJ2-3
D gene: -
V gene: TRBV7-5
CDR3 DNA: TGTGCCAGCAGCTTAGGGGGGGCCACAGATACGCAGTATTTT
CDR3 protein: CASSLGGATDTQYF

clone size: -
J gene: TRBJ2-3
D gene: TRBD2
V gene: TRBV18
CDR3 DNA: TGTGCCAGCTCGCTAGCGGGGGCCCCCACAGATACGCAGTATTTT
CDR3 protein: CASSLAGAPTDTQYF

clone size: few
J gene: TRBJ1-2
D gene: -
V gene: TRBV11-3
CDR3 DNA: TGTGCCAGCAGCCTTGACGACTATGGCTACACCTTC
CDR3 protein: CASSLDDYGYTF

clone size: medium-sized
J gene: TRBJ1-3
D gene: -
V gene: TRBV6-6
CDR3 DNA: TGTGCCAGCAGCCCACATCGAGGGGATGTTCGAAACACCATATATTTT
CDR3 protein: CASSPHRGDVRNTIYF

clone size: -
J gene: TRBJ1-6
D gene: -
V gene: TRBV2
CDR3 DNA: TGTGCCAGCAGTGAAGCCCGCGGCCGGAGTTCACCCCTCCACTTT
CDR3 protein: CASSEARGRSSPLHF

clone size: few
J gene: TRBJ2-4
D gene: TRBD2
V gene: TRBV7-2
CDR3 DNA: TGTGCCAGCAGCTTATCTACTAGCGAAAACATTCAGTACTTC
CDR3 protein: CASSLSTSENIQYF

clone size: -
J gene: TRBJ2-6
D gene: -
V gene: TRBV6-1
CDR3 DNA: TGTGCCAGCAGTGACCGACAGGGAGGCTCTGGGGCCAACGTCCTGACTTTC
CDR3 protein: CASSDRQGGSGANVLTF

clone size: -
J gene: TRBJ1-5
D gene: -
V gene: TRBV21-1
CDR3 DNA: TGTGCCAGCAGCAAAGCGCGGGGAAATAGCAATCAGCCCCAGCATTTT
CDR3 protein: CASSKARGNSNQPQHF

clone size: -
J gene: TRBJ2-4
D gene: -
V gene: TRBV5-1
CDR3 DNA: TGCGCCAGCAGCTTAGACGCAGTCAGGGCCAAAAACATTCAGTACTTC
CDR3 protein: CASSLDAVRAKNIQYF

clone size: -
J gene: TRBJ1-6
D gene: -
V gene: TRBV29-1
CDR3 DNA: TGCGGCGTGAGGGAGATTAATTCACCCCTCCACTTT
CDR3 protein: CGVREINSPLHF

clone size: -
J gene: TRBJ2-1
D gene: -
V gene: TRBV7-8
CDR3 DNA: TGTGCCAGCAGCTTTGTATCAGGGGCTGGGTCCTACAATGAGCAGTTCTTC
CDR3 protein: CASSFVSGAGSYNEQFF

clone size: -
J gene: TRBJ2-5
D gene: -
V gene: TRBV6-6
CDR3 DNA: TGTGCCAGCAGTCCCCAGGGGATCGAGACCCAGTACTTC
CDR3 protein: CASSPQGIETQYF

clone size: once
J gene: TRBJ2-7
D gene: -
V gene: TRBV27
CDR3 DNA: TGTGCCAGCAGTTTAAGGGAGACCTACGAGCAGTACTTC
CDR3 protein: CASSLRETYEQYF

clone size: -
J gene: TRBJ2-4
D gene: TRBD1
V gene: TRBV29-1
CDR3 DNA: TGCAGCGTGGAAGGACAGGCCCAAAACATTCAGTACTTC
CDR3 protein: CSVEGQAQNIQYF

clone size: -
J gene: TRBJ2-5
D gene: -
V gene: TRBV27
CDR3 DNA: TGTGCCAGCAGTTCGGGACACCTATATGCGGCCCAGTACTTC
CDR3 protein: CASSSGHLYAAQYF

clone size: -
J gene: TRBJ2-3
D gene: -
V gene: TRBV2
CDR3 DNA: TGTGCCGGGGGGCCTAGCGTGGATACGCAGTATTTT
CDR3 protein: CAGGPSVDTQYF

clone size: -
J gene: TRBJ2-5
D gene: -
V gene: TRBV7-2
CDR3 DNA: TGTGCCAGCAGCTCGGACCTTGCCCCAGTGGCCCAGTACTTC
CDR3 protein: CASSSDLAPVAQYF

clone size: -
J gene: TRBJ1-2
D gene: -
V gene: TRBV7-8
CDR3 DNA: TGTGCCAGCAGCTTAGATATAGGAAACTATGGCTACACCTTC
CDR3 protein: CASSLDIGNYGYTF

clone size: -
J gene: TRBJ1-5
D gene: -
V gene: TRBV7-2
CDR3 DNA: TGTGCCAGCAGTCCTAGAGGGGCTGGGGAGAGCAATCAGCCCCAGCATTTT
CDR3 protein: CASSPRGAGESNQPQHF

clone size: -
J gene: TRBJ1-5
D gene: TRBD1
V gene: TRBV28
CDR3 DNA: TGTGCCAGCAGTTTATGGAAGGGGGCGAGCAATCAGCCCCAGCATTTT
CDR3 protein: CASSLWKGASNQPQHF

clone size: few
J gene: TRBJ2-5
D gene: TRBD2
V gene: TRBV7-2
CDR3 DNA: TGTGCCAGCAGCTTAGGGACTAGCGGGGGGGAGACCCAGTACTTC
CDR3 protein: CASSLGTSGGETQYF

clone size: -
J gene: TRBJ1-1
D gene: -
V gene: TRBV18
CDR3 DNA: TGTGCCAGCTCACCCTTGGACAGTAACACTGAAGCTTTCTTT
CDR3 protein: CASSPLDSNTEAFF

clone size: few
J gene: TRBJ2-7
D gene: TRBD1
V gene: TRBV30
CDR3 DNA: TGTGCCTGGATGGGGGACAGCGCCTACGAGCAGTACTTC
CDR3 protein: CAWMGDSAYEQYF

clone size: -
J gene: TRBJ2-7
D gene: TRBD2
V gene: TRBV27
CDR3 DNA: TGTGCCAGCAGTGTACTAGCGGGGGCCTCCTACGAGCAGTACTTC
CDR3 protein: CASSVLAGASYEQYF

clone size: -
J gene: TRBJ2-1
D gene: -
V gene: TRBV5-4
CDR3 DNA: TGTGCCAGCAGCTTGGGCTCAGGGACGGGCTACAATGAGCAGTTCTTC
CDR3 protein: CASSLGSGTGYNEQFF

clone size: -
J gene: TRBJ2-2
D gene: TRBD1
V gene: TRBV7-6
CDR3 DNA: TGTGCCAGCAGCTGGACAGGGGGAACCGGGGAGCTGTTTTTT
CDR3 protein: CASSWTGGTGELFF

clone size: -
J gene: TRBJ2-2
D gene: -
V gene: TRBV18
CDR3 DNA: TGTGCCAGCTCATCCCCCAGGGGCGGAGGCGGGGAGCTGTTTTTT
CDR3 protein: CASSSPRGGGGELFF

clone size: -
J gene: TRBJ2-2
D gene: -
V gene: TRBV7-6
CDR3 DNA: TGTGCCAGCAGCTTCGACTCGGGGCCACCCCCCGGGGAGCTGTTTTTT
CDR3 protein: CASSFDSGPPPGELFF

clone size: few
J gene: TRBJ2-5
D gene: -
V gene: TRBV7-9
CDR3 DNA: TGTGCCAGCAGCTCAGGGGGGTTTGGGCAAGAGACCCAGTACTTC
CDR3 protein: CASSSGGFGQETQYF

clone size: -
J gene: TRBJ2-2
D gene: -
V gene: TRBV2
CDR3 DNA: TGTGCCAGCAGTCGGGGGAGCGCGGGCGGGGAGCTGTTTTTT
CDR3 protein: CASSRGSAGGELFF

clone size: -
J gene: TRBJ2-7
D gene: -
V gene: TRBV29-1
CDR3 DNA: TGCAGCGTTCCTAAGGGGGAGGGAGCCTACGAGCAGTACTTC
CDR3 protein: CSVPKGEGAYEQYF

clone size: -
J gene: TRBJ1-2
D gene: -
V gene: TRBV6-1
CDR3 DNA: TGTGCCAGCAGTGACTCTATAGTATATGGCTACACCTTC
CDR3 protein: CASSDSIVYGYTF

clone size: -
J gene: TRBJ2-3
D gene: -
V gene: TRBV5-1
CDR3 DNA: TGCGCCAGCAGCTTGGAATCAGGGGAAGGAGATACGCAGTATTTT
CDR3 protein: CASSLESGEGDTQYF

clone size: -
J gene: TRBJ2-3
D gene: -
V gene: TRBV28
CDR3 DNA: TGTGCCAGCTCATTCCCGGTTGACACAGATACGCAGTATTTT
CDR3 protein: CASSFPVDTDTQYF

clone size: -
J gene: TRBJ2-5
D gene: -
V gene: TRBV7-2
CDR3 DNA: TGTGCCAGCAGCCCGAACCGGGGGAAAGAGACCCAGTACTTC
CDR3 protein: CASSPNRGKETQYF

clone size: -
J gene: TRBJ2-1
D gene: TRBD2
V gene: TRBV2
CDR3 DNA: TGTGCCAGCAGGCTGCGTAGCGGGGGGTTCAATGAGCAGTTCTTC
CDR3 protein: CASRLRSGGFNEQFF

clone size: -
J gene: TRBJ2-3
D gene: -
V gene: TRBV28
CDR3 DNA: TGTGCCACCGACCTAAATCCTAGACAGTCTAGCACAGATACGCAGTATTTT
CDR3 protein: CATDLNPRQSSTDTQYF

clone size: -
J gene: TRBJ1-2
D gene: TRBD1
V gene: TRBV5-1
CDR3 DNA: TGCGCCAGCAGCTTTGAAATACACAGGGGTAATGGCTACACCTTC
CDR3 protein: CASSFEIHRGNGYTF

clone size: -
J gene: TRBJ2-2
D gene: -
V gene: TRBV6-6
CDR3 DNA: TGTGCCAGCAGTTACTCGACTACCGGGGCCACCGGGGAGCTGTTTTTT
CDR3 protein: CASSYSTTGATGELFF

clone size: -
J gene: TRBJ1-5
D gene: -
V gene: TRBV5-4
CDR3 DNA: TGTGCCAGCAGTTTCGACCCAGATAGCAATCAGCCCCAGCATTTT
CDR3 protein: CASSFDPDSNQPQHF

clone size: -
J gene: TRBJ1-4
D gene: TRBD1
V gene: TRBV10-3
CDR3 DNA: TGTGCCATCAGTGTGGACAGGGGGGCAACTAATGAAAAACTGTTTTTT
CDR3 protein: CAISVDRGATNEKLFF

clone size: -
J gene: TRBJ1-2
D gene: -
V gene: TRBV5-1
CDR3 DNA: TGCGCCAGCAGCTTGGATACGGGTTCAAGTGGCTACACCTTC
CDR3 protein: CASSLDTGSSGYTF